This entry lists 23 T cell receptor beta chains sequenced from one sample in a study of blood T cell repertoires in COVID-19. Sequencing used immunoSEQ multiplex PCR; TCRdb keeps in-frame clones, though not all of them. This table holds about 220,000 clones, 85% found once. The source material was peripheral blood. The receptor source for this set is a woman aged 65 to 85 with COVID-19, enrolled during active disease.

The J gene is TRBJ2-7, the V gene TRBV29-1; 9 nucleotides match TRBD1. The CDR3 loop spans 13 amino acids. Germline assignment: CDR1 SQVTM and CDR2 ANQGSEA. Losses at the gene ends were 7 bases for V and 3 bases for J; bases not matched to a gene: 7. CDR3 in amino acids: CSASGTGYYEQYF. CDR3 sequence (DNA): TGCAGCGCGTCCGGGACAGGGTACTACGAGCAGTACTTC.

The CDR3 region has the DNA TGTGCCAGCAGTAGAGAGATGGGCACAATGGCTTTCTTT. Its protein is CASSREMGTMAFF. This chain connects TRBV6-4 to TRBJ1-1; D remains ambiguous. Trimming left V 5 bases short and J 11 bases short, with 18 bases between. Germline V CDR1 and CDR2: MRHNA, SNTAGT. The CDR3 is 13 residues long.

V is TRBV1 and J is TRBJ2-5; no DNA check was done on the table's D call, TRBD2. TRBV1 is designated a pseudogene. This CDR3 comprises 13 residues. CDR3 DNA: TGCACCAGCAGCCAAAGACTAGCGGAGACCCAGTACTTC. This codes for CTSSQRLAETQYF.

This chain uses TRBV28 with TRBJ1-4; TRBD1 might be the D (5 bases). This CDR3 spans 14 amino acids. Looked up from germline, CDR1 is MDHEN and CDR2 is SYDVKM. The V gene lost 3 bases and the J gene lost 4 bases, with 9 bases spanning the gap. The CDR3 DNA follows: TGTGCCAGCAGTTTGGTGGGACTTAATGAAAAACTGTTTTTT. Translation: CASSLVGLNEKLFF.

The genes are TRBV11-2 and TRBJ1-4; perhaps TRBD1 as D (6 bases). Germline lookup yields CDR1 SGHAT and CDR2 FQNNGV. V was clipped by 5 bases and J by 7 bases, with 17 bases between them. CDR3 length: 15 amino acids. The CDR3 protein is CASSPIQGVAEKLFF. The CDR3 DNA sequence: TGTGCCAGCAGCCCGATACAGGGCGTCGCTGAAAAACTGTTTTTT. Together with reference TRBV11-2 and TRBJ1-4, the CDR3 gives the full variable domain: EAGVAQSPRYKIIEKRQSVAFWCNPISGHATLYWYQQILGQGPKLLIQFQNNGVVDDSQLPKDRFSAERLKGVDSTLKIQPAKLEDSAVYLCASSPIQGVAEKLFFGSGTQLSVL.

The rearrangement joins TRBV19 to TRBJ1-5; tentative D call: TRBD1 (5 bases). The CDR3 spans 14 residues. Trimming pared 5 bases from V and 7 bases from J, leaving 15 bases between. CDR1 LNHDA and CDR2 SQIVND come from the germline V gene (reference sequence). DNA of the CDR3: TGTGCCAGTAGTTCGGGGGGAGGTCGACAGCCCCAGCATTTT. Translation gives CASSSGGGRQPQHF.

This sequence joins TRBV2 and TRBJ2-2; 10 positions agree with TRBD1. CDR3 length: 18 residues. The V and J ends lost 7 bases and 6 bases, in that order; junction bases with no gene match: 17. The V gene's germline CDR1 is SNHLY and CDR2 FYNNEI. The CDR3 DNA is TGTGCCAGCACCCCTTTTGGAACCGGGACAGGGGTTTCCGGGGAGCTGTTTTTT. Amino acids: CASTPFGTGTGVSGELFF.

The chain carries TRBV6-4 and TRBJ2-1; D is undetermined. The CDR3 runs to 11 residues. The V gene's germline CDR1 is MRHNA and CDR2 SNTAGT. Trimming cost V 5 bases and J 12 bases, with 11 bases left between them. DNA of the CDR3: TGTGCCAGCAGTTACACCATCCCGCAGTTCTTC. Residues: CASSYTIPQFF.

This sequence joins TRBV29-1 and TRBJ2-7; the match to TRBD2 covers 11 bases. The CDR3 covers 15 residues. Germline loops: CDR1 SQVTM, CDR2 ANQGSEA. J gave up 2 bases and V 3 bases, and 6 bases lay outside the gene matches. CDR3 loop: CSVDGLAGFAYEQYF. CDR3 coding DNA: TGCAGCGTTGACGGACTAGCGGGTTTCGCCTACGAGCAGTACTTC.

The chain combines TRBV7-2 with TRBJ2-3; unclear D gene. CDR3 length: 14 amino acids. Germline CDR1 reads SGHTA; CDR2 reads FQGNSA. V was clipped by 2 bases and J by 0 bases, with 6 bases between them. CDR3 in DNA: TGTGCCAGCAGCTTATTGTTAAGCACAGATACGCAGTATTTT. Amino acids: CASSLLLSTDTQYF.

This sequence joins TRBV3-1 (or the pseudogene TRBV3-2) and TRBJ2-7, with 9 bases matching TRBD1. The CDR3 is 15 residues long. The germline V gene has CDR1 LGHDT and CDR2 YNNKEL (reference sequence). J lost 2 bases, V lost 4 bases, and 6 bases had no gene match. The CDR3 is CASSPRQGGPYEQYF. In DNA, the CDR3 is TGTGCCAGCAGCCCACGACAGGGGGGGCCCTACGAGCAGTACTTC.

The chain combines TRBV5-4 with TRBJ2-1; no clear D. The CDR3 sequence is 13 residues long. Germline-derived CDR1 and CDR2 are SGHNT and YYREEE (reference sequence). Trimming cost V 6 bases and J 4 bases, with 11 bases left between them. The CDR3 bases are TGTGCCAGCACCTTTATCCAGTACAATGAGCAGTTCTTC. Its translation is CASTFIQYNEQFF.

This clone was seen a single time. The V and J genes are TRBV11-2 and TRBJ2-3; D is ambiguous. The V gene's germline CDR1 is SGHAT and CDR2 FQNNGV. The V gene lost 2 bases and the J gene lost 6 bases, with 18 bases spanning the gap. There are 16 residues in the CDR3. In nucleotides, the CDR3 is TGTGCCAGCAGCTTATTGACCCGGGTGCCCGGGGATACGCAGTATTTT. Encoded protein: CASSLLTRVPGDTQYF. Together with reference TRBV11-2 and TRBJ2-3, the CDR3 gives the full variable domain: EAGVAQSPRYKIIEKRQSVAFWCNPISGHATLYWYQQILGQGPKLLIQFQNNGVVDDSQLPKDRFSAERLKGVDSTLKIQPAKLEDSAVYLCASSLLTRVPGDTQYFGPGTRLTVL.

This sequence joins TRBV7-9 and TRBJ1-3; D possibly corresponds to TRBD1 (6 bases). The CDR3 loop spans 12 amino acids. V lost 2 bases, J lost 16 bases, and 15 bases lay in between. Germline values: CDR1 SEHNR, CDR2 FQNEAQ (reference sequence). The CDR3 DNA reads as TGTGCCAGCAGCTTATTAGGGGACACCTACTATTTT. This encodes CASSLLGDTYYF.

This clone was counted a single time. The chain uses TRBV29-1 and TRBJ2-1, with TRBD1 matching 10 bases. Germline CDR1 SQVTM, CDR2 ANQGSEA. The CDR3 covers 12 residues. Unmatched junction bases numbered 3, after V lost 7 bases and J lost 6 bases. The CDR3 sequence: CSADRGPNEQFF. CDR3 DNA sequence: TGCAGCGCAGACAGGGGGCCCAATGAGCAGTTCTTC.

The chain links TRBV3-1 (or the pseudogene TRBV3-2) to TRBJ1-4, with a tentative D call TRBD1 (6 bases). The CDR3 is 17 amino acids. Trimming cost V 1 base and J 4 bases, with 16 bases left between them. Germline V gene lookup returns CDR1 LGHDT and CDR2 YNNKEL (reference sequence). The CDR3 is CASSQVQGRRINEKLFF. The CDR3 DNA sequence: TGTGCCAGCAGCCAAGTCCAGGGGCGGAGGATTAATGAAAAACTGTTTTTT.

This clone has just a few counts. As DNA, the CDR3 is TGTGCCAGCAGTTATTCACAGGGAAGCAATCAGCCCCAGCATTTT. This codes for CASSYSQGSNQPQHF. The chain joins TRBV6-5 to TRBJ1-5; tentative D call: TRBD1 (6 bases). Germline loops: CDR1 MNHEY, CDR2 SVGAGI. The V and J ends lost 3 bases and 1 base respectively, with 10 bases between them. The CDR3 runs to 15 residues.

This chain uses TRBV9 with TRBJ2-2, with D possibly TRBD2 on 5 matching bases. The germline CDR1 and CDR2 sequences are SGDLS and YYNGEE. V was trimmed by 3 bases and J by 0 bases, leaving 15 bases between them. The CDR3 is 17 amino acids. The CDR3 spells CASSAREGRANTGELFF. The CDR3 region has the DNA TGTGCCAGCAGCGCCCGAGAGGGCCGGGCGAACACCGGGGAGCTGTTTTTT.

This clone was picked up one time. This chain joins TRBV2 and TRBJ1-2; 9 bases are a match to TRBD1. CDR1 is SNHLY, CDR2 FYNNEI, per germline. V lost 6 bases to trimming and J lost 1 base; unmatched junction nucleotides: 6. The CDR3 totals 15 residues. The CDR3 sequence is CASREGQGLNYGYTF. CDR3 DNA: TGTGCCAGCAGGGAGGGACAGGGCCTTAACTATGGCTACACCTTC.

The rearrangement joins TRBV7-9 to TRBJ1-2, with TRBD1 matching over 7 bases. Per germline, CDR1 SEHNR and CDR2 FQNEAQ (reference sequence). The CDR3 runs 15 residues. The junction had 12 bases not matched to a gene; V was cut back by 5 bases and J by 6 bases. CDR3 region: CASSRRGGDPHGYTF. CDR3 coding DNA: TGTGCCAGCAGCCGTAGAGGGGGCGACCCCCATGGCTACACCTTC.

The J gene is TRBJ1-1, the V gene TRBV7-2, with 8 bases lining up with TRBD1. CDR1 and CDR2 from the germline V gene are SGHTA and FQGNSA. The V and J ends lost 5 bases and 1 base, in that order; junction bases with no gene match: 9. This CDR3 contains 16 residues. CDR3 coding DNA: TGTGCCAGCAGCCCTCTGAGGGGGACAGGGAACACTGAAGCTTTCTTT. It encodes CASSPLRGTGNTEAFF. Complete variable domain (other parts from reference TRBV7-2 and TRBJ1-1): GAGVSQSPSNKVTEKGKDVELRCDPISGHTALYWYRQSLGQGLEFLIYFQGNSAPDKSGLPSDRFSAERTGGSVSTLTIQRTQQEDSAVYLCASSPLRGTGNTEAFFGQGTRLTVV.

The chain combines TRBV5-1 with TRBJ1-1; TRBD1 aligns across 8 bases. Germline trimming cut 4 bases from V and 9 bases from J; bases unmatched to any gene: 8. The CDR3 has 13 amino acids. Germline V lookup: CDR1 SGHRS, CDR2 YFSETQ. CDR3 sequence: CASSGGTGKKAFF. CDR3 DNA sequence: TGCGCCAGCAGCGGGGGGACAGGCAAAAAAGCTTTCTTT.

This chain joins TRBV3-1 (or the pseudogene TRBV3-2) and TRBJ1-2; perhaps TRBD1 as D (6 bases). The length of the CDR3 is 17 residues. Per germline, CDR1 LGHDT and CDR2 YNNKEL (reference sequence). Trimming left V 1 base short and J 7 bases short, with 22 bases between. CDR3 loop: CASSQAAWGGEEGGYTF. The DNA of the CDR3 is TGTGCCAGCAGCCAAGCGGCGTGGGGGGGCGAGGAGGGTGGCTACACCTTC.